The TCR beta chain under discussion was sequenced for a study of shared clonotypes between healthy human individuals (dated by TCRdb to 2020 to 2022). Background on the whole study: The cohort included three men and a couple of women between 18 and 49 years of age. Per donor, three plates each were used for CD4 naive and CD4 memory, two for CD8 naive, and one for CD8 memory. To estimate repertoire size and how much clonotypes are shared between individuals, the study performed deep sequencing of blood TCR repertoires from roughly five healthy adults. To increase sequencing depth and limit assay-specific biases, different laboratories used diverse techniques to prepare libraries and sequence TCR repertoires. Leukapheresis yielded between about 0.85 and 10 billion PBMCs per donor. Overall results and qualifications from the work: Sampling was restricted to blood, and TCR repertoires in tissue are likely to differ from TCR repertoires in blood. Rarefaction of sorted-subset datasets indicated incomplete sequencing despite the large sequencing depth. Naive subsets generally had larger estimated clonotype richness than memory subsets. Based on pairwise subsampling, the degree of clonotype sharing among donors was expected to be affected by sequencing depth. Around 5.4% of naive CD4, 3.5% of naive CD8, roughly 2.5% of memory CD4, and roughly 0.4% of memory CD8 clonotypes were shared across a few donors. Clonotypes shared by all four sorted-subset donors showed higher generation probabilities than non-shared clonotypes. The small number of donors limited the genetic and exposure-history diversity represented.

CD8 naive samples consisted of CD45RO-negative cells that were positively selected for CCR7, yielding a CD45RA+CCR7+ population without TemRA cells. The donors were healthy, HIV-negative adults with no recently reported acute infections or vaccinations. Only Caucasian adults living in Nashville, Tennessee, USA were represented among the donors. After blood collection by leukapheresis, PBMCs were isolated using Ficoll-Histopaque density gradient centrifugation and then cryopreserved in the vapor phase of liquid nitrogen. Purity and quantity of every magnetically sorted T cell population were checked by analytical flow cytometry. Genomic DNA was isolated from each sorted fraction and quantified by UV absorbance on a Nanodrop 2000c. Turning to this clone: The antigen it binds to is not known. Base qualities are not recorded, but no much larger clone differs from it by a single base.

Using the deep immunoSEQ assay, TCR CDR3 regions were amplified from genomic DNA by multiplex PCR. Extracted genomic DNA from each cell subset was spread evenly across all wells of several immunoSEQ 96-well plates, with each plate serving as a replicate. For sorted subsets, roughly 0.2 ug genomic DNA, equal to approximately 30,000 T cell genomes, was loaded into each replicate PCR. Purified libraries were measured with a Qubit 3.0 fluorometer, size-checked on a Bioanalyzer 2100, and measured again with the KAPA Library Quantification kit. Each immunoSEQ 96-well plate was sequenced on its own single-read 150-cycle Illumina NextSeq 550 flow cell. For the original study's pipeline: Because the immunoSEQ output included only junctional sequences and no quality scores, the filtering could not be the same as the filtering used for full-length reads. To assign V/J genes and CDR3, sequences were annotated using PyIR, a Python wrapper for IgBLAST v1.9, with IMGT germline references. Any read was removed if the V/J assignment was weak (E-value above 1e-6), the CDR3 was missing, or the read contained stop codons, out-of-frame junctions, or ambiguous translated residues. A V3J clonotype was defined by an identical inferred V gene, J gene, and CDR3 amino acid sequence. Percentage overlap between repertoires was computed as shared unique clonotypes divided by the size of the smaller repertoire. Three approaches were used to assess repertoire richness: RTK rarefaction, the Chao1 estimator, and Recon v2.1 estimates of unobserved clonotypes. For all TCRbeta clonotypes obtained by the gDNA method from four donors, generation probabilities were computed with OLGA. TCRdb obtained this table from immuneACCESS and retained in-frame rearrangements with V and J assigned. These tables miss some clones; where compared with another copy, unresolved V genes account for less than half of the shortfall, and the remainder is unexplained. D and trimming come from the DNA, and the V and J calls and clone size come from that table. The sample contains about 2 million clones, roughly 95% of them found a single time. The ten biggest clones cover approximately 1.2% of the sample.

The TCR was taken from a man aged 18 to 29 in good health. Input material: naive CD8+ T cells sorted from blood. The cell subset or site tag for this specimen amounts to: CD45RA+CCR7+.

The CDR3 reads CASSEVLAGGSQETQYF. The DNA reads as follows: TGTGCCAGCAGCGAAGTACTAGCGGGAGGCTCACAAGAGACCCAGTACTTC. The sequence links TRBV7-9 to TRBJ2-5, and TRBD2 matches 12 of the central bases. Clipping removes 5 bases from V and 2 bases from J, with 9 as the unmatched junction base count. CDR1 and CDR2 are drawn from the germline V gene (reference sequence): SEHNR, FQNEAQ. Inclusive of the bounding cysteine and phenylalanine, the CDR3 is 17 residues long. Kept here is only the CDR3 DNA, which spans 51 bases and is read in frame from base 1.